Each of the 11 T cell receptor beta chains below was sequenced from the same sample in a study of shared clonotypes between healthy human individuals. TCRdb's copy holds only in-frame clones and misses some; the assay was immunoSEQ multiplex PCR. The sample yields roughly 2.5 million clones, approximately 94% seen once. Source material: naive CD4+ T cells sorted from blood. Subset here: CD45RA+ positively selected. All receptors derive from a man between 18 and 29 years old in good health.

In this sample, this clone turned up once. The V call is TRBV30, the J call TRBJ2-7; no firm D call. Matching the DNA end better, TRBJ2-1 makes the J call doubtful. CDR3 length equals 12 residues. From germline, CDR1 is GTSNPN and CDR2 SVGIG (reference sequence). The CDR3 spells CAWSVSNNEQFF. The CDR3 DNA reads TGTGCCTGGAGTGTGTCCAACAATGAGCAGTTCTTC.

The rearrangement joins TRBV5-6 to TRBJ2-2; no clear D. Germline CDR1 and CDR2: SGHDT and YYEEEE. Deletions cut 0 bases from V and 0 bases from J, with 9 bases between. CDR3 length equals 16 residues. CDR3 bases: TGTGCCAGCAGCTTGGCCGTCACTGCGAACACCGGGGAGCTGTTTTTT. Translated, it gives CASSLAVTANTGELFF.

This chain uses TRBV5-1 with TRBJ1-3; no reliable D call. Germline V gene sequence: CDR1 SGHRS, CDR2 YFSETQ. The ends were cut back, 0 bases at V and 4 bases at J, with 11 bases in the middle. This CDR3 is built from 15 residues. The CDR3 DNA is TGCGCCAGCAGCTTGGCGGCCCCGAGCGGAAACACCATATATTTT. This encodes CASSLAAPSGNTIYF.

This chain uses TRBV27 with TRBJ1-1, with D unresolved. CDR3 length: 14 amino acids. Germline CDR1 MNHEY, CDR2 SMNVEV (reference sequence). Trimming removed 4 bases at V and 6 bases at J, with 15 bases between. CDR3 in amino acids: CASSSVGGAAEAFF. The CDR3 nucleotides are TGTGCCAGCAGTTCGGTGGGTGGTGCCGCTGAAGCTTTCTTT.

Written as DNA, the CDR3 is TGCGCCAGCAGCTTTAGCGGGGTGAAAGAGACCCAGTACTTC. The encoded protein is CASSFSGVKETQYF. V is TRBV5-1 and J is TRBJ2-5; 8 nucleotides align to TRBD2. There are 14 residues in the CDR3. Trimming removed 2 bases from V and 3 bases from J; junction bases left unmatched: 3. Germline lookup yields CDR1 SGHRS and CDR2 YFSETQ.

This chain connects TRBV2 to TRBJ1-5; D gene unclear. CDR3 size: 16 residues. Trimming took 7 bases from V and 2 from J, leaving 18 bases between them. The germline V gene encodes CDR1 SNHLY and CDR2 FYNNEI. CDR3 in DNA: TGTGCCAGCACCCAAGACGCGGGAAGGGGCAATCAGCCCCAGCATTTT. Translating it yields CASTQDAGRGNQPQHF.

This clone came up once. This chain connects TRBV7-2 to TRBJ2-7, with D hard to call. The CDR3 runs to 15 residues. Germline CDR1 and CDR2: SGHTA and FQGNSA. V lost 0 bases and J 0 bases, leaving 9 bases between the germline ends. The CDR3 loop is CASSLAGMSSYEQYF. The CDR3 DNA follows: TGTGCCAGCAGCTTAGCTGGAATGAGCTCCTACGAGCAGTACTTC.

The genes are TRBV5-6 and TRBJ1-2; D remains ambiguous. Germline V gene data show CDR1 as SGHDT and CDR2 as YYEEEE. This CDR3 is built from 13 residues. V lost 0 bases and J 4 bases, leaving 7 bases between the germline ends. The CDR3 sequence is CASSLEDVYGYTF. CDR3 sequence (DNA): TGTGCCAGCAGCTTGGAGGATGTCTATGGCTACACCTTC. Combining the CDR3 with reference TRBV5-6 and TRBJ1-2 gives the whole variable domain DAGVTQSPTHLIKTRGQQVTLRCSPKSGHDTVSWYQQALGQGPQFIFQYYEEEERQRGNFPDRFSGHQFPNYSSELNVNALLLGDSALYLCASSLEDVYGYTFGSGTRLTVV.

This chain uses TRBV11-2 with TRBJ1-6; unclear D gene. Germline loops: CDR1 SGHAT, CDR2 FQNNGV. V was trimmed by 5 bases and J by 7 bases, leaving 15 bases between them. The CDR3 spans 15 residues. In DNA, the CDR3 is TGTGCCAGCAGCACCTCTACCTCGGCAAATTCACCCCTCCACTTT. It specifies CASSTSTSANSPLHF.

This chain uses TRBV11-2 with TRBJ1-1; D might be TRBD1 (5 bases). The CDR3 totals 15 residues. Trimming stripped 5 bases from V and 3 bases from J, with 16 bases between. Germline V gene sequence: CDR1 SGHAT, CDR2 FQNNGV. CDR3 loop: CASSPSDKLYTEAFF. DNA for the CDR3: TGTGCCAGCAGCCCCTCGGACAAGCTTTACACTGAAGCTTTCTTT.

This sequence joins TRBV25-1 and TRBJ1-5; tentatively, D is TRBD1 (6 bases). Germline-derived CDR1 and CDR2 are MGHDK and SYGVNS. The CDR3 has 13 amino acids. V shed 6 bases and J shed 5 bases, with 11 bases lying between them. Here the CDR3 DNA reads TGTGCCAGCAGCAAGACAGGACATCAGCCCCAGCATTTT. Its translation is CASSKTGHQPQHF.